These 2 T cell receptor beta chains came from one sample sequenced in a study of CD8 T cells in Susac syndrome. Reverse transcription of roughly 0.45 to 1 ug RNA was performed with random hexamers. MiXCR was run by TCRdb on the immunoSEQ multiplex PCR reads, yielding one entry per CDR3 protein. The sample gives tens of thousands of distinct CDR3 sequences, about 96% of which show up once; roughly 0.62% is in the top ten. Sequencing used CD8+ T cells from PBMCs. Receptors were obtained from a human donor with Susac syndrome.

The rearrangement joins TRBV5-1 to TRBJ2-7; 8 nucleotides line up with TRBD1. Trimming cost V 3 bases and J 0 bases; bases outside gene matches: 2. Germline V lookup: CDR1 SGHRS, CDR2 YFSETQ. The length of the CDR3 is 14 residues. CDR3 DNA: TGCGCCAGCAGCTCCGGACAGGGCTCCTACGAGCAGTACTTC. It specifies CASSSGQGSYEQYF.

This clonotype was recorded once. The rearrangement joins TRBV5-4 to TRBJ1-2, with 8 bases matching TRBD1. The ends lost 4 bases at V and 8 bases at J; junction bases unmatched: 13. The CDR3 extends over 15 amino acids. The germline gives CDR1 SGHNT, CDR2 YYREEE (reference sequence). Here the CDR3 DNA reads TGTGCCAGCAGCCCAATGGACAGGGATCTCTACGGCTACACCTTC. It translates to CASSPMDRDLYGYTF.